A single sample is the source of the 28 T cell receptor beta chains below, sequenced in a study of response to subunit inactivated influenza vaccine. TCRdb called the RT-PCR reads again in MiXCR, with one record for every CDR3 protein. The data contain about 620,000 distinct CDR3 sequences, approximately 10% of them singletons. The same sample was also studied in work on T cells expressing NK-cell markers. That study reports: Template switching by 5'RACE with UMIs generated the TCR beta cDNA.

Sequencing used PBMCs from blood, obtained on the day of vaccination. These receptors originate from a man over 45 who received an inactivated influenza vaccine.

The chain carries TRBV29-1 and TRBJ2-1, with D possibly TRBD2 on 5 matching bases. This CDR3 spans 13 amino acids. Trimming stripped 7 bases from V and 9 bases from J, with 19 bases between. Germline values: CDR1 SQVTM, CDR2 ANQGSEA. CDR3 DNA sequence: TGCAGCGCAGGTCGACGGTCCGGGGTTGAGCAGTTCTTC. Its protein is CSAGRRSGVEQFF.

This clonotype was observed a few times. The V and J genes are TRBV12-3 or TRBV12-4 and TRBJ1-1; D not certain. Trimming pared 3 bases from V and 1 base from J, leaving 9 bases between. The CDR3 length is 14 residues. The CDR3 loop is CASSFSWRNTEAFF. The CDR3 DNA reads TGTGCCAGCAGTTTTAGCTGGAGGAACACTGAAGCTTTCTTT.

This sequence joins TRBV2 and TRBJ2-3; D possibly corresponds to TRBD2 (6 bases). Trimming shortened V by 6 bases and J by 0 bases, and 22 bases separated the two germline ends. Looked up from germline, CDR1 is SNHLY and CDR2 is FYNNEI. There are 18 residues in the CDR3. The CDR3: CASRHAPRRALSTDTQYF. The CDR3 DNA is TGTGCCAGCAGGCACGCCCCTAGGAGGGCACTAAGCACAGATACGCAGTATTTT. The whole variable domain, filled in from reference TRBV2 and TRBJ2-3, reads EPEVTQTPSHQVTQMGQEVILRCVPISNHLYFYWYRQILGQKVEFLVSFYNNEISEKSEIFDDQFSVERPDGSNFTLKIRSTKLEDSAMYFCASRHAPRRALSTDTQYFGPGTRLTVL.

The V call is TRBV20-1, the J call TRBJ2-5; 7 bases line up with TRBD1. After removal of 6 bases from V and 4 bases from J, the junction contained 8 bases not matched to a gene. The germline CDR1 and CDR2 sequences are DFQATT and SNEGSKA (reference sequence). The CDR3 loop spans 13 amino acids. The chain's CDR3 is CSAIQGLGETQYF. The CDR3 DNA sequence: TGCAGTGCCATACAGGGGTTGGGAGAGACCCAGTACTTC.

This clonotype was detected only a few times. The chain recombines TRBV20-1 with TRBJ2-1; no definite D call. Germline-derived CDR1 and CDR2 are DFQATT and SNEGSKA (reference sequence). V was cut by 1 base and J by 2 bases, with 15 bases left in between. CDR3 size: 16 residues. In nucleotides, the CDR3 is TGCAGTGCTAGAGCCATGTCCTCGCAGGCCTACAATGAGCAGTTCTTC. This encodes CSARAMSSQAYNEQFF.

This clonotype was picked up a small number of times. The chain couples TRBV20-1 to TRBJ2-3; D remains unclear. CDR1 is DFQATT, CDR2 SNEGSKA, per germline (reference sequence). This CDR3 spans 16 amino acids. V was shortened by 0 bases and J by 2 bases, with 15 bases between the two germline ends. As DNA, the CDR3 is TGCAGTGCTAGAGATGTGGCGGATGGGATCACAGATACGCAGTATTTT. It specifies CSARDVADGITDTQYF.

This clonotype occurred many times. V usage is TRBV11-2 and J usage is TRBJ2-1, with 7 bases that match TRBD2. CDR1 SGHAT and CDR2 FQNNGV come from the germline V gene. Trimming cost V 2 bases and J 0 bases; bases outside gene matches: 4. The CDR3 is made up of 16 amino acids. The CDR3, as DNA: TGTGCCAGCAGCTTAACTAGCGCTCGCTCCTACAATGAGCAGTTCTTC. This codes for CASSLTSARSYNEQFF.

This clonotype has only a few counts. The V and J genes are TRBV28 and TRBJ2-2; 8 bases align to TRBD1. CDR1 and CDR2 (germline): MDHEN, SYDVKM. The V segment lost 6 bases and the J segment 4 bases; nucleotides outside the gene matches: 4. The CDR3 is 14 amino acids. This CDR3 reads CASRDRGITGELFF. The CDR3 DNA is TGTGCCAGCAGAGACAGGGGTATCACCGGGGAGCTGTTTTTT.

This clonotype was seen more than once but under ten times. J is TRBJ1-5 and V is TRBV6-5, with D unclear. There are 14 residues in the CDR3. In germline, CDR1 is MNHEY, CDR2 SVGAGI. Trimming left V 0 bases short and J 6 bases short, with 9 bases between. The CDR3 here is CASSYSPAAQPQHF. CDR3 nucleotide sequence: TGTGCCAGCAGTTACTCTCCCGCTGCTCAGCCCCAGCATTTT.

This clonotype occurred a few times. The rearrangement links TRBV4-1 to TRBJ2-1, with 9 positions matching TRBD2. Germline V CDR1 and CDR2: MGHRA, YSYEKL. J was trimmed by 4 bases and V by 2 bases; bases with no gene match: 6. This CDR3 has 16 amino acids. CDR3 in amino acids: CASSQPKRGAYNEQFF. The CDR3 bases are TGCGCCAGCAGCCAACCTAAGCGGGGGGCTTACAATGAGCAGTTCTTC.

This clonotype was observed many times. This rearrangement joins TRBV5-1 to TRBJ2-5; 7 bases map to TRBD2. V lost 5 bases to trimming and J lost 2 bases; unmatched junction nucleotides: 0. Per germline, CDR1 SGHRS and CDR2 YFSETQ. The CDR3 has 12 amino acids. The chain's CDR3 is CASRGLQETQYF. CDR3 in DNA: TGCGCCAGCAGGGGACTACAAGAGACCCAGTACTTC.

In its sample, this clonotype was seen a few times. V usage is TRBV7-9 and J usage is TRBJ2-2, with D unclear. Germline V gene sequence: CDR1 SEHNR, CDR2 FQNEAQ (reference sequence). V lost 4 bases, J lost 2 bases, and 5 bases lay in between. This CDR3 contains 13 residues. CDR3 residues: CASSYKNTGELFF. The CDR3 DNA reads as TGTGCCAGCAGCTACAAAAACACCGGGGAGCTGTTTTTT.

This clonotype was counted between two and nine times. The chain has TRBV12-3 or TRBV12-4 and TRBJ2-7; D unclear. Between the trimmed V and J ends, which lost 5 bases and 0 bases, there was a span of 14 bases. CDR3 length equals 15 residues. The CDR3 DNA sequence: TGTGCCAGCAGTCTGGGCCGGCCTAGCTCCTACGAGCAGTACTTC. Its translation: CASSLGRPSSYEQYF.

This clonotype occurred a few times. The rearrangement joins TRBV6-2 or TRBV6-3 to TRBJ2-7, with D hard to call. The CDR3 spans 14 residues. CDR1 and CDR2 (germline): MNHEY, SVGEGT. Trimming cost V 6 bases and J 0 bases, with 12 bases left between them. CDR3 sequence (DNA): TGTGCCAGCAGCCCTTTTGGTCCCTCCTACGAGCAGTACTTC. Translation: CASSPFGPSYEQYF.

V and J are TRBV7-2 and TRBJ2-5, with 7 nucleotides matching TRBD2. This CDR3 has 14 residues. Per the germline V gene, CDR1 is SGHTA and CDR2 is FQGNSA. The ends lost 3 bases at V and 4 bases at J; junction bases unmatched: 5. The CDR3 spells CASSFIAGVETQYF. DNA for the CDR3: TGTGCCAGCAGCTTCATCGCGGGAGTAGAGACCCAGTACTTC. The full variable domain, with the rest looked up from reference TRBV7-2 and TRBJ2-5, is GAGVSQSPSNKVTEKGKDVELRCDPISGHTALYWYRQSLGQGLEFLIYFQGNSAPDKSGLPSDRFSAERTGGSVSTLTIQRTQQEDSAVYLCASSFIAGVETQYFGPGTRLLVL.

This chain links TRBV28 with TRBJ1-5; 10 positions agree with TRBD1. Losses at the gene ends were 4 bases for V and 0 bases for J; bases not matched to a gene: 9. The CDR3 loop spans 18 amino acids. CDR1 is MDHEN and CDR2 is SYDVKM in the germline V gene. CDR3 protein: CASSSTGTGDFSNQPQHF. The CDR3 DNA follows: TGTGCCAGCAGTTCCACCGGGACAGGGGATTTTAGCAATCAGCCCCAGCATTTT. Full variable domain (missing parts from reference TRBV28 and TRBJ1-5): DVKVTQSSRYLVKRTGEKVFLECVQDMDHENMFWYRQDPGLGLRLIYFSYDVKMKEKGDIPEGYSVSREKKERFSLILESASTNQTSMYLCASSSTGTGDFSNQPQHFGDGTRLSIL.

The genes are TRBV11-2 and TRBJ2-2; D is unclear. In germline, CDR1 is SGHAT, CDR2 FQNNGV. V was trimmed by 0 bases and J by 0 bases, leaving 11 bases between them. The CDR3 is made up of 17 amino acids. CDR3 nucleotide sequence: TGTGCCAGCAGCTTAGATTTCGACTCAGCGAACACCGGGGAGCTGTTTTTT. Translation: CASSLDFDSANTGELFF.

A few counts support this clonotype. The rearrangement joins TRBV19 to TRBJ1-5; 10 bases match TRBD1. CDR3 size: 15 residues. The germline CDR1 and CDR2 sequences are LNHDA and SQIVND (reference sequence). Trimming cost V 4 bases and J 2 bases; bases outside gene matches: 2. CDR3 nucleotide sequence: TGTGCCAGTAGTACGACAGGGGGCGGCAATCAGCCCCAGCATTTT. Translation gives CASSTTGGGNQPQHF.

This clonotype occurred many times. The rearrangement uses TRBV20-1 and TRBJ1-5; D gene uncertain. The CDR3 is 13 amino acids. The germline V gene has CDR1 DFQATT and CDR2 SNEGSKA (reference sequence). V lost 6 bases and J lost 2, with 11 bases in between. CDR3 region: CSAPSWGNQPQHF. The CDR3 coding sequence is TGCAGTGCCCCTTCGTGGGGCAATCAGCCCCAGCATTTT.

This clonotype was found a few times. Here the CDR3 DNA reads TGTGCCAGCAGCCAAGTTGGTGTGTGGCAGATACGGCACAATGAGCAGTTCTTC. Its protein is CASSQVGVWQIRHNEQFF. The chain carries TRBV4-2 and TRBJ2-1; D unclear. The CDR3 length is 18 residues. Trimming pared 1 base from V and 5 bases from J, leaving 21 bases between. The germline V gene has CDR1 LGHNA and CDR2 YNFKEQ.

The CDR3 bases are TGTGCCATCAGTGATACCGGGATCCGAGGCATTCAGTACTTC. It encodes CAISDTGIRGIQYF. J is TRBJ2-4 and V is TRBV10-3; possibly TRBD2 for D (5 bases). Germline lookup yields CDR1 ENHRY and CDR2 SYGVKD. V dropped 3 bases and J dropped 9 bases, with 15 bases sitting between them. This CDR3 is built from 14 residues.

In this sample, this clonotype turned up a few times. J is TRBJ2-7 and V is TRBV7-2; 12 bases line up with TRBD2. The germline V gene has CDR1 SGHTA and CDR2 FQGNSA. The V segment lost 3 bases and the J segment 0 bases; nucleotides outside the gene matches: 6. The CDR3 runs 17 residues. The CDR3 region has the DNA TGTGCCAGCAGCTTCCTCACTAGCGGGAGGTACTCCTACGAGCAGTACTTC. It is translated as CASSFLTSGRYSYEQYF.

The genes are TRBV7-8 and TRBJ2-7, with D perhaps matching TRBD2 (5 bases). The CDR3 length is 17 residues. CDR1 is SGHVS and CDR2 is FQNEAQ in the germline V gene. V lost 1 base, J lost 1 base, and 17 bases lay in between. The chain's CDR3 is CASSLVNSARFSYEQYF. In nucleotides, the CDR3 is TGTGCCAGCAGCTTAGTCAATAGCGCTCGCTTTTCCTACGAGCAGTACTTC.

This clonotype has just a few counts. CDR3 DNA: TGTGCCACCAGCAGAGATCGACGGTGGTTGTACTTC. It yields the protein CATSRDRRWLYF. This chain links TRBV15 with TRBJ2-7; D unresolved. There are 12 residues in the CDR3. In germline, CDR1 is LNHNV, CDR2 YYDKDF (reference sequence). The V gene lost 0 bases and the J gene lost 12 bases, with 12 bases spanning the gap.

Notes on this clonotype: One end of the junction fails to match germline, which may point to a read error. The CDR3 nucleotides read TGTGCCAGCAGCCAAGATATTGGGGGGAACTATGGCTACTCCTTC. It yields the protein CASSQDIGGNYGYSF. The chain joins TRBV3-1 to TRBJ1-2; D may be TRBD1 (5 bases). Germline CDR1 and CDR2: LGHDT and YNNKEL (reference sequence). The CDR3 contains 15 residues.

This clonotype was seen many times. The chain recombines TRBV29-1 with TRBJ2-5, with no clear D. V was pared by 2 bases and J by 5 bases, with 3 bases between. Per germline, CDR1 SQVTM and CDR2 ANQGSEA. CDR3 length: 10 residues. CDR3 DNA sequence: TGCAGCGTTGAATGGGAGACCCAGTACTTC. Encoded protein: CSVEWETQYF.

The chain couples TRBV21-1 to TRBJ1-6; the DNA was not compared with TRBD1, the D call given in the table. TRBV21-1 is a pseudogene segment. The CDR3 has 15 amino acids. CDR3 region: CASSKVRGDNSPLHF. In DNA form, the CDR3 reads TGTGCCAGCAGCAAAGTTCGGGGGGATAATTCACCCCTCCACTTT.

This clonotype was detected only a few times. J is TRBJ2-2 and V is TRBV27, with D perhaps TRBD1 or TRBD2 (5 bases each). The CDR3 length is 18 residues. Looked up from germline, CDR1 is MNHEY and CDR2 is SMNVEV (reference sequence). V was cut by 1 base and J by 1 base, with 16 bases left in between. The CDR3, as DNA: TGTGCCAGCAGTTTATTAGGCCTTCCGGGGCAGAACACCGGGGAGCTGTTTTTT. Protein product: CASSLLGLPGQNTGELFF.